This TCR beta chain was retrieved from a study of immune evolution from preneoplasia to lung adenocarcinoma. The protocol was immunoSEQ multiplex PCR, while the TCRdb copy is restricted to in-frame clones and leaves out a portion. Among about 9,900 clones listed, approximately 78% were seen once. A word on this clone: Its antigen is unknown.

V lost 4 bases, J lost 3 bases, and 15 bases lay in between. The CDR3 extends over 15 amino acids. The V gene's germline CDR1 is MDHEN and CDR2 SYDVKM. Resections took place in Japan or China from the mid-2010s to the late 2010s. Premalignant or tumor cells were enriched by macro-dissection after pathologic assessment. Findings of the study overall: Later-stage lesions appeared to have more T cells, more diversity, less clonality.

The chain carries TRBV28 and TRBJ1-2; D unclear. The TCR was taken from a person aged 70 to 79 with lung adenocarcinoma. The sample comprised FFPE lung adenocarcinoma in situ tissue. CDR3 loop: CASSSPGPLDYGYTF. CDR3 sequence (DNA): TGTGCCAGCAGTTCCCCGGGCCCCTTAGACTATGGCTACACCTTC.